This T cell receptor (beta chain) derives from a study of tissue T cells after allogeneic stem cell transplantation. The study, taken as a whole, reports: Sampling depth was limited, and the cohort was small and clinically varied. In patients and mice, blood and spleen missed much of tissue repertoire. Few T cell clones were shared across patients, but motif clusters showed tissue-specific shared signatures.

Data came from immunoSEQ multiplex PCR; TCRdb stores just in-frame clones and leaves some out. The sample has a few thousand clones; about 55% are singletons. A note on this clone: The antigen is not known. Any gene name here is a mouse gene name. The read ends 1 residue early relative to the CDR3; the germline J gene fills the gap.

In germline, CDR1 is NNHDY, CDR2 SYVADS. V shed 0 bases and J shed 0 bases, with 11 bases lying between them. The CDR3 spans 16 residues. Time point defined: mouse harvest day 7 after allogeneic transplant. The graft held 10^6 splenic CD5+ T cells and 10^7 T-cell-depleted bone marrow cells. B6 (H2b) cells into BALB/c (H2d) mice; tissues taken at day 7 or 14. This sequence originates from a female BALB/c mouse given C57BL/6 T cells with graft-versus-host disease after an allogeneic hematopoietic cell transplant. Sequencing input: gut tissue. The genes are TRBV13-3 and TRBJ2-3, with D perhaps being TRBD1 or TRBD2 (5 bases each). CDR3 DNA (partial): TGTGCCAGCAGTGATGCCGGGACGGATAGTGCAGAAACGCTGTAT. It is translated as CASSDAGTDSAETLY. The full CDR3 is CASSDAGTDSAETLYF.